These 26 T cell receptor beta chains were sequenced from one sample in a study of blood T cell repertoires in COVID-19. Using immunoSEQ multiplex PCR, the repertoire was profiled, and TCRdb retains in-frame clones only, with some absent. The table has 50,000 to 65,000 clones, over 80% seen once. The sequenced sample consisted of peripheral blood. The receptors were gathered from a woman aged 55-70 years with acute or convalescent COVID-19.

This clone was recorded only once. This chain joins TRBV27 and TRBJ2-7; 10 nucleotides line up with TRBD1. Germline trimming cut 6 bases from V and 0 bases from J; bases unmatched to any gene: 5. The CDR3 loop spans 15 amino acids. Germline loops: CDR1 MNHEY, CDR2 SMNVEV (reference sequence). For the CDR3, the DNA is TGTGCCAGCAGCTTGACAGGGGGCAGCTCCTACGAGCAGTACTTC. This translates into CASSLTGGSSYEQYF.

This chain connects TRBV6-5 to TRBJ1-4; 8 bases are shared with TRBD1. Per germline, CDR1 MNHEY and CDR2 SVGAGI. The CDR3 is made up of 15 amino acids. Trimming took 4 bases from V and 4 from J; bases not matched to a gene: 5. Written as DNA, the CDR3 is TGTGCCAGCAGTTCCTACGACAGGGGTAATGAAAAACTGTTTTTT. It yields the protein CASSSYDRGNEKLFF.

This chain joins TRBV2 and TRBJ1-2; a possible D gene is TRBD1 (5 bases). V was cut by 3 bases and J by 1 base, with 12 bases left in between. Germline V gene data show CDR1 as SNHLY and CDR2 as FYNNEI. This CDR3 spans 15 amino acids. Written as DNA, the CDR3 is TGTGCCAGCAGTGAGGTCCAGGGCGTTAACTATGGCTACACCTTC. Translated, it gives CASSEVQGVNYGYTF.

V usage is TRBV3-1 (or the pseudogene TRBV3-2) and J usage is TRBJ1-6; weak D call: TRBD1 (6 bases). The CDR3 has 14 residues. Trimming left V 6 bases short and J 9 bases short, with 15 bases between. Germline CDR1 and CDR2: LGHDT and YNNKEL (reference sequence). CDR3: CASRETGWSSPLHF. The CDR3 nucleotides read TGTGCCAGCAGAGAAACAGGGTGGAGTTCACCCCTCCACTTT.

The chain joins TRBV24-1 to TRBJ2-2, with D perhaps matching TRBD2 (5 bases). V lost 5 bases, J lost 6 bases, and 12 bases lay in between. The germline gives CDR1 KGHDR, CDR2 SFDVKD. The CDR3 length is 14 residues. The CDR3 coding sequence is TGTGCCACCAGTGGCCTCGCCGGGGCCGGGGAGCTGTTTTTT. It encodes CATSGLAGAGELFF.

A remark on this clone: The junction differs from germline at one of its ends, possibly a read error. The CDR3, as DNA: TGTGCTAGCAGCCCAGGGTGGGGCACCTCCTCCTACGAGCAGTACTTC. Encoded protein: CASSPGWGTSSYEQYF. The chain uses TRBV7-7 and TRBJ2-7, with D possibly TRBD1 on 5 matching bases. The CDR3 is 16 amino acids. Germline assignment: CDR1 SSHAT and CDR2 FNYEAQ (reference sequence). The full variable domain, in which reference TRBV7-7 and TRBJ2-7 provide the parts outside the CDR3, is GAGVSQSPRYKVTKRGQDVTLRCDPISSHATLYWYQQALGQGPEFLTYFNYEAQPDKSGLPSDRFSAERPEGSISTLTIQRTEQRDSAMYRCASSPGWGTSSYEQYFGPGTRLTVT.

The chain has TRBV27 and TRBJ2-3, with TRBD1 identical over 7 bases. Germline V gives CDR1 MNHEY, CDR2 SMNVEV (reference sequence). V was clipped by 6 bases and J by 7 bases; unmatched bases: 16. There are 16 residues in the CDR3. The CDR3 DNA is TGTGCCAGCAGCTCCGTCTGGACAGGTTTTATCCATACGCAGTATTTT. Translated, it gives CASSSVWTGFIHTQYF.

V is TRBV19 and J is TRBJ1-2; 8 bases are shared with TRBD1. The V segment lost 6 bases and the J segment 6 bases; nucleotides outside the gene matches: 3. Germline V gives CDR1 LNHDA, CDR2 SQIVND (reference sequence). The CDR3 is 12 amino acids. CDR3 amino acids: CASRQGAHGYTF. The CDR3 DNA reads as TGTGCCAGTAGGCAGGGGGCCCATGGCTACACCTTC.

This clone came up once. The chain links TRBV30 to TRBJ1-5, with D possibly being TRBD1 (6 bases). CDR3 size: 14 residues. Trimming left V 0 bases short and J 3 bases short, with 9 bases between. Germline CDR1 reads GTSNPN; CDR2 reads SVGIG (reference sequence). In DNA, the CDR3 is TGTGCCTGGAGTGTTTTGGGGGCCAATCAGCCCCAGCATTTT. Translation: CAWSVLGANQPQHF.

V gene TRBV27 combines with J gene TRBJ1-6; 9 bases fit TRBD1. Trimming at V came to 6 bases and at J to 7 bases, leaving 4 bases not matched to a gene. Per germline, CDR1 MNHEY and CDR2 SMNVEV (reference sequence). The CDR3 is made up of 14 amino acids. The CDR3 sequence is CASRRQGENSPLHF. The CDR3 region has the DNA TGTGCCAGCAGAAGACAGGGGGAAAATTCACCCCTCCACTTT.

This chain uses TRBV19 with TRBJ1-2; a weak D match, TRBD1 (5 bases). Germline V gene sequence: CDR1 LNHDA, CDR2 SQIVND (reference sequence). The CDR3 is 17 residues long. Deletions cut 0 bases from V and 2 bases from J, with 16 bases between. The CDR3 nucleotides are TGTGCCAGTAGTATAGATCTACTGGGGCATTCAAACTATGGCTACACCTTC. It encodes CASSIDLLGHSNYGYTF. The whole variable domain, filled in from reference TRBV19 and TRBJ1-2, reads DGGITQSPKYLFRKEGQNVTLSCEQNLNHDAMYWYRQDPGQGLRLIYYSQIVNDFQKGDIAEGYSVSREKKESFPLTVTSAQKNPTAFYLCASSIDLLGHSNYGYTFGSGTRLTVV.

The V call is TRBV18, the J call TRBJ2-7, with TRBD1 matching 7 bases. Trimming at V came to 3 bases and at J to 0 bases, leaving 2 bases not matched to a gene. The CDR3 consists of 14 residues. The germline V gene has CDR1 KGHSH and CDR2 LQKENI. In DNA, the CDR3 is TGTGCCAGCTCACCCAGACAGGGCTCCTACGAGCAGTACTTC. Residues: CASSPRQGSYEQYF.

This rearrangement joins TRBV19 to TRBJ2-3; 7 bases agree with TRBD1. Germline loops: CDR1 LNHDA, CDR2 SQIVND (reference sequence). This CDR3 is 16 amino acids long. V lost 5 bases, J lost 2 bases, and 10 bases stayed unmatched. The CDR3 nucleotides are TGTGCCAGTAGTCACCGGGACAGTTTCTTCACAGATACGCAGTATTTT. Its protein is CASSHRDSFFTDTQYF.

This clone was picked up one time. The J gene is TRBJ1-4, the V gene TRBV30, with D possibly TRBD1 on 6 matching bases. Germline assignment: CDR1 GTSNPN and CDR2 SVGIG (reference sequence). V was trimmed by 0 bases and J by 0 bases, leaving 20 bases between them. The CDR3 has 19 amino acids. CDR3 protein: CAWSVRSDRLMATNEKLFF. The CDR3 DNA sequence: TGTGCCTGGAGTGTTCGGTCGGACAGACTTATGGCAACTAATGAAAAACTGTTTTTT.

CDR3: CAWGQGANPDTQYF. DNA for the CDR3: TGTGCCTGGGGACAGGGGGCTAACCCAGATACGCAGTATTTT. J is TRBJ2-3 and V is TRBV30, with 11 positions matching TRBD1. The CDR3 extends over 14 amino acids. The ends lost 5 bases at V and 4 bases at J; junction bases unmatched: 5. The germline V gene has CDR1 GTSNPN and CDR2 SVGIG (reference sequence).

This chain uses TRBV5-1 with TRBJ1-6, with 7 bases identical to TRBD1. The V gene end was trimmed by 4 bases and the J gene end by 7 bases; junction bases not matched to a gene: 11. Germline CDR1 reads SGHRS; CDR2 reads YFSETQ. The CDR3 is made up of 16 amino acids. The DNA of the CDR3 is TGCGCCAGCAGCCCGCGGACTCAGGGGGTGAATTCACCCCTCCACTTT. Encoded protein: CASSPRTQGVNSPLHF.

The genes are TRBV27 and TRBJ1-1, with no clear D. V was shortened by 6 bases and J by 2 bases, with 22 bases between the two germline ends. This CDR3 contains 17 residues. CDR1 is MNHEY and CDR2 is SMNVEV in the germline V gene (reference sequence). The CDR3 loop is CASSRPSREPTNTEAFF. The CDR3 DNA sequence: TGTGCCAGCAGCCGCCCGTCCCGGGAGCCTACTAACACTGAAGCTTTCTTT.

The chain combines TRBV5-4 with TRBJ2-7; no definite D call. Germline CDR1 is SGHNT and CDR2 is YYREEE (reference sequence). V was cut by 4 bases and J by 1 base, with 12 bases left in between. The CDR3 extends over 14 amino acids. As DNA, the CDR3 is TGTGCCAGCAGCCCCGACTTTGTTTCCTACGAGCAGTACTTC. Protein sequence: CASSPDFVSYEQYF. The complete variable domain, with remaining parts taken from reference TRBV5-4 and TRBJ2-7, reads ETGVTQSPTHLIKTRGQQVTLRCSSQSGHNTVSWYQQALGQGPQFIFQYYREEENGRGNFPPRFSGLQFPNYSSELNVNALELDDSALYLCASSPDFVSYEQYFGPGTRLTVT.

This chain joins TRBV7-7 and TRBJ2-1; D not certain. This CDR3 has 13 amino acids. Between the trimmed V and J ends, which lost 1 base and 6 bases, there was a span of 7 bases. The V gene's germline CDR1 is SSHAT and CDR2 FNYEAQ (reference sequence). CDR3 DNA sequence: TGTGCCAGCAGCTTAGGCTTGGCCAATGAGCAGTTCTTC. Amino acid sequence: CASSLGLANEQFF.

This chain connects TRBV5-1 to TRBJ1-4; D is unresolved. This CDR3 has 15 amino acids. Trimming removed 3 bases at V and 0 bases at J, with 9 bases between. Looked up from germline, CDR1 is SGHRS and CDR2 is YFSETQ. In nucleotides, the CDR3 is TGCGCCAGCAGCTCTAATCCTTCAACTAATGAAAAACTGTTTTTT. Its translation: CASSSNPSTNEKLFF.

This clone has just one count. This chain links TRBV9 with TRBJ1-2, with 8 bases lining up with TRBD1. The trim removed 4 bases at V and 7 bases at J, leaving 9 bases unmatched. The CDR3 is 14 amino acids. CDR1 and CDR2 from the germline V gene are SGDLS and YYNGEE. CDR3 in DNA: TGTGCCAGCAGCTCGGGACAGGCTAGGGGTGGCTACACCTTC. It yields the protein CASSSGQARGGYTF.

This clone showed up just a few times. The chain combines TRBV30 with TRBJ1-5, with D perhaps matching TRBD1 (5 bases). Germline loops: CDR1 GTSNPN, CDR2 SVGIG (reference sequence). The length of the CDR3 is 15 residues. V dropped 4 bases and J dropped 1 base, with 14 bases sitting between them. The CDR3 spells CAWTPTGGSNQPQHF. CDR3 bases: TGTGCCTGGACCCCGACCGGGGGAAGCAATCAGCCCCAGCATTTT.

The chain couples TRBV5-1 to TRBJ1-6, with 8 positions matching TRBD1. After removal of 4 bases from V and 9 bases from J, the junction contained 6 bases not matched to a gene. The CDR3 consists of 14 residues. Germline assignment: CDR1 SGHRS and CDR2 YFSETQ. CDR3 residues: CASSPGGASSPLHF. The DNA for the CDR3 is TGCGCCAGCAGCCCAGGGGGCGCGAGTTCACCCCTCCACTTT.

J is TRBJ1-5 and V is TRBV7-9; D call uncertain. V was shortened by 1 base and J by 2 bases, with 6 bases between the two germline ends. The CDR3 consists of 14 residues. Per germline, CDR1 SEHNR and CDR2 FQNEAQ (reference sequence). CDR3 sequence reads: CASSLDSGNQPQHF. The CDR3 region has the DNA TGTGCCAGCAGCTTAGATTCGGGCAATCAGCCCCAGCATTTT.

The chain links TRBV6-1 to TRBJ2-1; D not certain. CDR1 is MNHNS, CDR2 SASEGT, per germline. This CDR3 spans 13 amino acids. Trimming left V 0 bases short and J 9 bases short, with 9 bases between. CDR3 loop: CASSEAHRPEQFF. As DNA, the CDR3 is TGTGCCAGCAGTGAAGCACACAGACCTGAGCAGTTCTTC.

The V and J genes are TRBV27 and TRBJ1-4, with unresolved D. The ends were cut back, 0 bases at V and 8 bases at J, with 10 bases in the middle. CDR3 length: 14 amino acids. Germline V gene lookup returns CDR1 MNHEY and CDR2 SMNVEV (reference sequence). CDR3 sequence (DNA): TGTGCCAGCAGTTTATCTGGCTCTTCGGAAAAACTGTTTTTT. Its translation: CASSLSGSSEKLFF.